Each of the 28 T cell receptor beta chains below was sequenced from the same sample in a study of Tregs in tolerant kidney transplant recipients. Using immunoSEQ multiplex PCR, the repertoire was profiled, and TCRdb retains in-frame clones only, with some absent. The table includes approximately 100,000 clones, 93% detected once. The source was CD4+ T cells from blood, collected before the transplant. The source is a human donor who received a combined kidney and bone marrow transplant.

The CDR3 is CASSSPGQGSGNTIYF. CDR3 coding DNA: TGTGCCAGCAGTTCCCCGGGACAGGGATCTGGAAACACCATATATTTT. The chain joins TRBV28 to TRBJ1-3; the match to TRBD1 covers 9 bases. Germline V gives CDR1 MDHEN, CDR2 SYDVKM. Trimming cost V 4 bases and J 1 base; bases outside gene matches: 5. The length of the CDR3 is 16 residues.

V is TRBV5-1 and J is TRBJ2-1, with 13 nucleotides matching TRBD2. The J segment lost 5 bases and the V segment lost 6 bases, leaving 5 bases of the junction unmatched. This CDR3 has 15 residues. Germline CDR1 reads SGHRS; CDR2 reads YFSETQ. Here the CDR3 DNA reads TGCGCCAGCACCTCGGGACTAGCGGGAAACAATGAGCAGTTCTTC. Protein: CASTSGLAGNNEQFF. The whole variable domain, filled in from reference TRBV5-1 and TRBJ2-1, reads KAGVTQTPRYLIKTRGQQVTLSCSPISGHRSVSWYQQTPGQGLQFLFEYFSETQRNKGNFPGRFSGRQFSNSRSEMNVSTLELGDSALYLCASTSGLAGNNEQFFGPGTRLTVL.

The J gene is TRBJ1-6, the V gene TRBV18; tentative D call: TRBD1 (5 bases). This CDR3 has 16 amino acids. Looked up from germline, CDR1 is KGHSH and CDR2 is LQKENI. Trimming took 5 bases from V and 9 from J, leaving 20 bases between them. Written as DNA, the CDR3 is TGTGCCAGCTCATCCTCGGGACTAGGGTTTAGTTCACCCCTCCACTTT. Amino acids: CASSSSGLGFSSPLHF.

The chain has TRBV7-9 and TRBJ1-2; perhaps TRBD1 as D (6 bases). Germline loops: CDR1 SEHNR, CDR2 FQNEAQ (reference sequence). The V end lost 6 bases, the J end lost 2 bases, and 10 bases lay between the germline ends. The CDR3 covers 13 residues. CDR3 nucleotides: TGTGCCAGCAGACAGGGACCCAACTATGGCTACACCTTC. As protein: CASRQGPNYGYTF.

The chain has TRBV11-2 and TRBJ2-5, with a tentative D call TRBD2 (6 bases). The CDR3 sequence is 13 residues long. V lost 1 base and J lost 4, with 7 bases in between. Germline values: CDR1 SGHAT, CDR2 FQNNGV. In DNA, the CDR3 is TGTGCCAGCAGCTTAGGTAGCGGAGAGACCCAGTACTTC. The encoded protein is CASSLGSGETQYF.

The chain has TRBV5-1 and TRBJ2-3; TRBD2 might be the D (6 bases). V shed 0 bases and J shed 0 bases, with 11 bases lying between them. The CDR3 totals 16 residues. The germline CDR1 and CDR2 sequences are SGHRS and YFSETQ. The CDR3 loop is CASSLGLAASTDTQYF. The CDR3 nucleotides are TGCGCCAGCAGCTTGGGATTAGCGGCTAGCACAGATACGCAGTATTTT.

The chain is built from TRBV10-3 and TRBJ2-1; 8 nucleotides agree with TRBD2. Germline CDR1 ENHRY, CDR2 SYGVKD. This CDR3 contains 15 residues. V trimming: 6 bases; J trimming: 4 bases; junction bases outside the gene matches: 8. The CDR3 coding sequence is TGTGCCATCAGGGGCGGCGGGGGGATTTACAATGAGCAGTTCTTC. This translates into CAIRGGGGIYNEQFF.

The rearrangement joins TRBV5-4 to TRBJ2-5; 11 nucleotides match TRBD1. The tail of the sequence fits TRBJ2-7 better, so the J call may be wrong. Germline assignment: CDR1 SGHNT and CDR2 YYREEE (reference sequence). This CDR3 is built from 16 residues. The CDR3 sequence is CASSSRAGTGGYEQYF. The CDR3 nucleotides read TGTGCCAGCAGCTCGAGGGCCGGGACAGGGGGATACGAGCAGTACTTC.

This rearrangement joins TRBV7-9 to TRBJ2-7; the D gene is possibly TRBD2 (6 bases). The CDR3 contains 12 residues. Germline-derived CDR1 and CDR2 are SEHNR and FQNEAQ (reference sequence). V dropped 1 base and J dropped 7 bases, with 8 bases sitting between them. The CDR3 reads CASSLGGVEQYF. DNA for the CDR3: TGTGCCAGCAGCTTAGGCGGGGTAGAGCAGTACTTC.

This CDR3 is CASSLDENQPQHF. As DNA, the CDR3 is TGCGCCAGCAGCTTAGATGAGAATCAGCCCCAGCATTTT. The chain carries TRBV5-1 and TRBJ1-5; D not resolved. Germline V lookup: CDR1 SGHRS, CDR2 YFSETQ. V lost 2 bases, J lost 4 bases, and 7 bases lay in between. This CDR3 spans 13 amino acids.

The chain links TRBV5-1 to TRBJ2-5, with 10 positions matching TRBD2. V shed 0 bases, J shed 0 bases, and the junction held 5 bases outside the gene matches. The V gene's germline CDR1 is SGHRS and CDR2 YFSETQ. The CDR3 is 17 amino acids. As DNA, the CDR3 is TGCGCCAGCAGCTTGGCCGGGACTAGCGATCACCAAGAGACCCAGTACTTC. Protein sequence: CASSLAGTSDHQETQYF.

The chain has TRBV2 and TRBJ1-2; possible D gene TRBD1, 6 bases. Trimming left V 8 bases short and J 3 bases short, with 7 bases between. Germline loops: CDR1 SNHLY, CDR2 FYNNEI. The CDR3 covers 11 residues. DNA of the CDR3: TGTGCCAGCGGACAGTACTATGGCTACACCTTC. Its protein product is CASGQYYGYTF.

This clone has a single count. This sequence joins TRBV6-6 and TRBJ2-1; 9 bases agree with TRBD1. The CDR3 totals 13 residues. J was trimmed by 7 bases and V by 8 bases; bases with no gene match: 6. CDR1 and CDR2 from the germline V gene are MNHNY and SVGAGI (reference sequence). CDR3 in amino acids: CASFLDRGNEQFF. Here the CDR3 DNA reads TGTGCCAGCTTTCTCGACAGGGGGAATGAGCAGTTCTTC.

V usage is TRBV11-3 and J usage is TRBJ2-3, with a possible D match to TRBD2 (6 bases). Trimming left V 2 bases short and J 0 bases short, with 9 bases between. The CDR3 contains 15 residues. Germline V CDR1 and CDR2: SGHNT, YENEEA. The CDR3 reads CASSLQRASTDTQYF. CDR3 coding DNA: TGTGCCAGCAGCTTACAGCGGGCTAGCACAGATACGCAGTATTTT.

The rearrangement uses TRBV9 and TRBJ2-5, with D unclear. The germline V gene has CDR1 SGDLS and CDR2 YYNGEE. The V gene lost 0 bases and the J gene lost 1 base, with 13 bases spanning the gap. The CDR3 is 16 amino acids. CDR3 in amino acids: CASSVDLGGFQETQYF. The DNA for the CDR3 is TGTGCCAGCAGCGTAGATCTAGGCGGCTTCCAAGAGACCCAGTACTTC.

Details on this clone: The same CDR3 also results from other DNA sequences found in this sample. The CDR3 nucleotides read TGTGCCTGGGCTTCGGACAGCCGGGTTCATAATTCACCCCTCCACTTT. Translation: CAWASDSRVHNSPLHF. The V call is TRBV30, the J call TRBJ1-6; a possible D gene is TRBD1 (6 bases). Trimming pared 5 bases from V and 5 bases from J, leaving 19 bases between. Looked up from germline, CDR1 is GTSNPN and CDR2 is SVGIG (reference sequence). The CDR3 extends over 16 amino acids.

About this clone: One end of the junction is discordant with germline, which a read error may explain. The sample carries other DNA sequences with the same CDR3. The rearrangement uses TRBV2 and TRBJ1-6, with D unresolved. Germline CDR1 and CDR2: SNHLY and FYNNEI. CDR3 length: 15 amino acids. CDR3 sequence: CASSELGRGNSPLHF. In DNA form, the CDR3 reads TGTGCCAGCAGTGAATTGGGAAGAGGGAATTCCCCCCTCCACTTT.

This clone has just one count. The chain is built from TRBV18 and TRBJ1-1, with 9 bases aligning to TRBD1. V dropped 5 bases and J dropped 8; count of bases not matched to a gene: 6. Germline CDR1 is KGHSH and CDR2 is LQKENI. The length of the CDR3 is 13 residues. The CDR3 protein is CASSRQGVPEAFF. CDR3 DNA: TGTGCCAGCTCAAGACAGGGGGTTCCGGAAGCTTTCTTT.

The chain recombines TRBV30 with TRBJ1-2; D perhaps matches TRBD1 (5 bases). This CDR3 comprises 13 residues. V was cut by 5 bases and J by 1 base, with 11 bases left in between. Germline CDR1 and CDR2: GTSNPN and SVGIG (reference sequence). CDR3 region: CAWQLQVNYGYTF. The CDR3 DNA sequence: TGTGCCTGGCAACTACAGGTTAACTATGGCTACACCTTC. The full variable domain, with the rest looked up from reference TRBV30 and TRBJ1-2, is SQTIHQWPATLVQPVGSPLSLECTVEGTSNPNLYWYRQAAGRGLQLLFYSVGIGQISSEVPQNLSASRPQDRQFILSSKKLLLSDSGFYLCAWQLQVNYGYTFGSGTRLTVV.

The chain employs TRBV15 and TRBJ1-2; no clear D gene. Germline V gene data show CDR1 as LNHNV and CDR2 as YYDKDF (reference sequence). The CDR3 is made up of 14 amino acids. V lost 0 bases to trimming and J lost 5 bases, with 10 bases between them. CDR3 DNA sequence: TGTGCCACCAGCAGAGATCGAGCTCCATATGGCTACACCTTC. Its protein is CATSRDRAPYGYTF. The full variable domain, with the rest looked up from reference TRBV15 and TRBJ1-2, is DAMVIQNPRYQVTQFGKPVTLSCSQTLNHNVMYWYQQKSSQAPKLLFHYYDKDFNNEADTPDNFQSRRPNTSFCFLDIRSPGLGDTAMYLCATSRDRAPYGYTFGSGTRLTVV.

CDR3 sequence reads: CASSSGQYNEQFF. CDR3 nucleotides: TGTGCCAGCAGCTCCGGACAGTACAATGAGCAGTTCTTC. The chain couples TRBV11-2 to TRBJ2-1; tentatively, D is TRBD1 (6 bases). V was trimmed by 4 bases and J by 4 bases, leaving 8 bases between them. This CDR3 has 13 amino acids. Germline lookup yields CDR1 SGHAT and CDR2 FQNNGV. Full variable domain (rest looked up from reference TRBV11-2 and TRBJ2-1): EAGVAQSPRYKIIEKRQSVAFWCNPISGHATLYWYQQILGQGPKLLIQFQNNGVVDDSQLPKDRFSAERLKGVDSTLKIQPAKLEDSAVYLCASSSGQYNEQFFGPGTRLTVL.

The rearrangement links TRBV4-3 to TRBJ2-7, with a tentative D call TRBD1 (5 bases). Trimming removed 0 bases at V and 2 bases at J, with 11 bases between. Germline V CDR1 and CDR2: LGHNA, YSLEER. The CDR3 length is 15 residues. CDR3 sequence (DNA): TGCGCCAGCAGCCAAGACAGGGCTGTACCCTACGAGCAGTACTTC. It yields the protein CASSQDRAVPYEQYF.

The chain carries TRBV7-3 and TRBJ1-1; TRBD1 matches 7 bases. The length of the CDR3 is 16 residues. Germline trimming cut 2 bases from V and 2 bases from J; bases unmatched to any gene: 8. In germline, CDR1 is SGHTA, CDR2 FQGTGA. The CDR3 DNA reads TGTGCCAGCAGCTTAGAGGGGGCGCGGAGTAACACTGAAGCTTTCTTT. Translating gives CASSLEGARSNTEAFF. Using reference TRBV7-3 and TRBJ1-1 for the parts outside the CDR3, the full variable domain is GAGVSQTPSNKVTEKGKYVELRCDPISGHTALYWYRQSLGQGPEFLIYFQGTGAADDSGLPNDRFFAVRPEGSVSTLKIQRTERGDSAVYLCASSLEGARSNTEAFFGQGTRLTVV.

The chain combines TRBV5-8 with TRBJ2-7; D possibly corresponds to TRBD1 (6 bases). CDR3 length: 14 amino acids. CDR1 is SGHTS, CDR2 YDEGEE, per germline. V was pared by 4 bases and J by 3 bases, with 14 bases between. The CDR3: CASSISGTLYEQYF. The CDR3 DNA is TGTGCCAGCAGCATCTCCGGGACACTCTACGAGCAGTACTTC.

CDR3 sequence: CASYPTGRGEQFF. CDR3 coding DNA: TGCGCCAGCTACCCGACGGGTAGGGGTGAGCAGTTCTTC. The rearrangement uses TRBV5-1 and TRBJ2-1; D perhaps matches TRBD1 (5 bases). The CDR3 totals 13 residues. V was trimmed by 7 bases and J by 9 bases, leaving 17 bases between them. Germline V CDR1 and CDR2: SGHRS, YFSETQ.

J is TRBJ2-1 and V is TRBV6-5, with 12 positions matching TRBD2. V was clipped by 6 bases and J by 8 bases; unmatched bases: 8. Germline-derived CDR1 and CDR2 are MNHEY and SVGAGI. This CDR3 region has 15 residues. The DNA of the CDR3 is TGTGCCAGCAGCTCCCTAGCGGGGGGGCCCGATGAGCAGTTCTTC. This sequence encodes CASSSLAGGPDEQFF.

The gene calls are TRBV19 and TRBJ1-3; maybe TRBD1 (6 bases). In germline, CDR1 is LNHDA, CDR2 SQIVND (reference sequence). The CDR3 totals 16 residues. V was trimmed by 6 bases and J by 2 bases, leaving 17 bases between them. Here the CDR3 DNA reads TGTGCCAGTAGAGGAACCGGGACAAACACTGGAAACACCATATATTTT. It yields the protein CASRGTGTNTGNTIYF.

Points on this clone: Other DNA sequences from this sample encode an identical CDR3 as well. The DNA of the CDR3 is TGTGCCAGCAGCTTAACGGACTATGGCTACACCTTC. Protein: CASSLTDYGYTF. This chain joins TRBV5-6 and TRBJ1-2; D remains ambiguous. Germline V gives CDR1 SGHDT, CDR2 YYEEEE. Trimming pared 2 bases from V and 3 bases from J, leaving 5 bases between. This CDR3 is built from 12 residues.